Shown below are 9 T cell receptor beta chains from a single sample sequenced in a study of siplizumab effects on memory and regulatory T cells. Only in-frame clones appear in the TCRdb table, and some are missing; sequencing was by immunoSEQ multiplex PCR. Of roughly 75,000 clones listed, about 92% were seen once; the top ten hold about 4.5%. Specimen: CD8+ T cells sorted from blood. These receptors were obtained from a human donor in good health.

The genes are TRBV9 and TRBJ2-5; no clear D gene. CDR1 and CDR2 (germline): SGDLS, YYNGEE. The V gene lost 0 bases and the J gene lost 1 base, with 10 bases spanning the gap. CDR3 length: 15 residues. The CDR3 region has the DNA TGTGCCAGCAGCGTAGAGGGCCGGACCCAAGAGACCCAGTACTTC. Translating gives CASSVEGRTQETQYF. The full variable domain, its missing parts supplied by reference TRBV9 and TRBJ2-5, is DSGVTQTPKHLITATGQRVTLRCSPRSGDLSVYWYQQSLDQGLQFLIQYYNGEERAKGNILERFSAQQFPDLHSELNLSSLELGDSALYFCASSVEGRTQETQYFGPGTRLLVL.

CDR3: CASSEVLGHEQYF. The CDR3 region has the DNA TGTGCCAGCAGTGAAGTTCTCGGGCACGAGCAGTACTTC. V and J are TRBV2 and TRBJ2-7; D call uncertain. V was clipped by 1 base and J by 5 bases, with 9 bases between them. This CDR3 is 13 amino acids long. Looked up from germline, CDR1 is SNHLY and CDR2 is FYNNEI.

The rearrangement joins TRBV6-5 to TRBJ2-2; 8 bases fit TRBD2. Trimming removed 6 bases from V and 6 bases from J; junction bases left unmatched: 9. There are 15 residues in the CDR3. Germline V gives CDR1 MNHEY, CDR2 SVGAGI. The CDR3 DNA sequence: TGTGCCAGCAGACTGCCGGGACTAGAGGCCGGGGAGCTGTTTTTT. This encodes CASRLPGLEAGELFF.

This clone was seen at least ten times. This chain joins TRBV4-2 and TRBJ2-2; D ambiguous. This CDR3 spans 14 amino acids. Trimming shortened V by 5 bases and J by 2 bases, and 9 bases separated the two germline ends. Germline CDR1 reads LGHNA; CDR2 reads YNFKEQ. The DNA for the CDR3 is TGTGCCAGCAGCGACGGCTCTAACACCGGGGAGCTGTTTTTT. It codes for CASSDGSNTGELFF.

The gene calls are TRBV5-4 and TRBJ2-1; TRBD2 is a possible D gene (5 bases). CDR3 length equals 15 residues. CDR1 is SGHNT and CDR2 is YYREEE in the germline V gene (reference sequence). The ends were cut back, 3 bases at V and 0 bases at J, with 10 bases in the middle. DNA for the CDR3: TGTGCCAGCAGCTCGGACTTAAGCTCCTACAATGAGCAGTTCTTC. This encodes CASSSDLSSYNEQFF. The entire variable domain, with the rest obtained from reference TRBV5-4 and TRBJ2-1, is as follows: ETGVTQSPTHLIKTRGQQVTLRCSSQSGHNTVSWYQQALGQGPQFIFQYYREEENGRGNFPPRFSGLQFPNYSSELNVNALELDDSALYLCASSSDLSSYNEQFFGPGTRLTVL.

This chain joins TRBV4-1 and TRBJ2-1; D ambiguous. The V and J ends lost 4 bases and 0 bases respectively, with 10 bases between them. This CDR3 is built from 15 residues. CDR1 MGHRA and CDR2 YSYEKL come from the germline V gene. The DNA for the CDR3 is TGCGCCAGCAGCCCCCCTGAGAGCTCCTACAATGAGCAGTTCTTC. Translated: CASSPPESSYNEQFF.

This chain links TRBV4-1 with TRBJ2-1; 7 bases are shared with TRBD1. Trimming cost V 1 base and J 0 bases; bases outside gene matches: 6. The germline gives CDR1 MGHRA, CDR2 YSYEKL. This CDR3 region has 17 residues. DNA for the CDR3: TGCGCCAGCAGCCAAGTAACAGGGGCCAGCTCCTACAATGAGCAGTTCTTC. Amino acids: CASSQVTGASSYNEQFF.

The rearrangement links TRBV18 to TRBJ1-5, with 9 bases fitting TRBD1. The germline V gene has CDR1 KGHSH and CDR2 LQKENI. J gave up 2 bases and V 5 bases, and 7 bases lay outside the gene matches. The CDR3 has 16 amino acids. Here the CDR3 DNA reads TGTGCCAGCTCAGGGGGACAGGGTTTGGGCAATCAGCCCCAGCATTTT. Amino acids: CASSGGQGLGNQPQHF.

The gene calls are TRBV5-1 and TRBJ2-7, with D perhaps TRBD2 (6 bases). Per germline, CDR1 SGHRS and CDR2 YFSETQ. The V end lost 2 bases, the J end lost 1 base, and 10 bases lay between the germline ends. The CDR3 extends over 14 amino acids. The CDR3 sequence: CASSLVDYSYEQYF. The CDR3 nucleotides are TGCGCCAGCAGCTTAGTGGACTATTCCTACGAGCAGTACTTC.